Below are 2 T cell receptor beta chains sequenced from a single sample in a study of metastatic and nonmetastatic thyroid tumors. TCRdb reassembled clones from the PCR reads with MiXCR. The sample consists of roughly 70,000 clones, about 17% of them appearing once. Thyroid surgery took place with no prior treatment in any patient. Source material: blood. Receptor source: a female donor with papillary thyroid cancer or a benign thyroid nodule (not recorded which). Some clones in this sample may be carry-over from other donors' samples.

The J gene is TRBJ2-5, the V gene TRBV30; 13 nucleotides match TRBD2. CDR1 GTSNPN and CDR2 SVGIG come from the germline V gene (reference sequence). The J segment lost 6 bases and the V segment lost 2 bases, leaving 15 bases of the junction unmatched. The CDR3 covers 18 residues. In DNA, the CDR3 is TGTGCCTGGAGTCCCGGGCTGACGACTAGCGGGAGGAGGAAGACCCAGTACTTC. Amino acid sequence: CAWSPGLTTSGRRKTQYF.

The table lists this clone with many counts. The V call is TRBV10-3, the J call TRBJ1-1, with TRBD1 matching 8 bases. This CDR3 is 15 amino acids long. The J segment lost 1 base and the V segment lost 6 bases, leaving 7 bases of the junction unmatched. The germline V gene encodes CDR1 ENHRY and CDR2 SYGVKD. The CDR3 nucleotides read TGTGCCATCAGGGTTGCCGGGACAGGGAACACTGAAGCTTTCTTT. This translates into CAIRVAGTGNTEAFF.